Included here is one T cell receptor (beta chain) sequence, with context. This sample stems from a study of cytomegalovirus exposure and HLA in healthy donors. The CDR3 has 16 residues. Trimming took 3 bases from V and 0 from J, leaving 11 bases between them. Per germline, CDR1 SGHTA and CDR2 FQGNSA. The PCR was carried out with 60 Vbeta primers and 13 Jbeta primers. The table came from immunoSEQ multiplex PCR; TCRdb's copy has only in-frame clones and leaves some out. The repertoire holds about 170,000 clones, around 77% seen once, with 1% in the top ten. Specimen: PBMCs. The rearrangement joins TRBV7-2 to TRBJ2-2; D gene uncertain. This receptor was identified in a woman aged 50 to 65 in good health and CMV-seropositive. The CDR3 coding sequence is TGTGCCAGCAGCTTTTACGGTTTCGCGAACACCGGGGAGCTGTTTTTT. Amino acid sequence: CASSFYGFANTGELFF.